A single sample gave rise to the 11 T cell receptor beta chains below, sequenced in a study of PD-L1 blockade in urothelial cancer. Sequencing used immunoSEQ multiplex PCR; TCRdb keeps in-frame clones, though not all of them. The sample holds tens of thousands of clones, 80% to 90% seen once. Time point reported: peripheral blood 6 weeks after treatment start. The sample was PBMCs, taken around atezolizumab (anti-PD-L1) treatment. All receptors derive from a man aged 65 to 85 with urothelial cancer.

The CDR3 protein is CASSLDGGGREQFF. CDR3 nucleotides: TGTGCCAGCAGCTTAGATGGGGGAGGGCGTGAGCAGTTCTTC. This chain joins TRBV7-9 and TRBJ2-1; 7 nucleotides match TRBD2. The CDR3 is made up of 14 amino acids. J was trimmed by 9 bases and V by 1 base; bases with no gene match: 6. Germline V gene lookup returns CDR1 SEHNR and CDR2 FQNEAQ (reference sequence).

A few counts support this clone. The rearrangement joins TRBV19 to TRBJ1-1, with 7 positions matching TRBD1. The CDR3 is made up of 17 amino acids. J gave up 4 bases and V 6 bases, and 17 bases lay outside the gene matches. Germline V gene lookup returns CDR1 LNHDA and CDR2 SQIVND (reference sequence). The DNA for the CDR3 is TGTGCCAGTAGCACCCTGGGGAGTCGAGAGGGGGCCACTGAAGCTTTCTTT. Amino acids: CASSTLGSREGATEAFF.

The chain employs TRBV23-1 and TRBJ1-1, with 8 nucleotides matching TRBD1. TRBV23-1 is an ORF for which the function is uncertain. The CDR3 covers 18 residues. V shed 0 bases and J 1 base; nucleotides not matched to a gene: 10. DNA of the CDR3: TGCGCCAGCAGTCAATCGTTGGGGGGACAGGACAAGAACACTGAAGCTTTCTTT. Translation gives CASSQSLGGQDKNTEAFF.

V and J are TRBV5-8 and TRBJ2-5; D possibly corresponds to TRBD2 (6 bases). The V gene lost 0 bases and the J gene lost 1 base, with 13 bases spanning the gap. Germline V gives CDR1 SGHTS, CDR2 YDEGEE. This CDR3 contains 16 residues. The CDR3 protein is CASSLGRELSQETQYF. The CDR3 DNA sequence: TGTGCCAGCAGCTTGGGTCGGGAGTTGTCCCAAGAGACCCAGTACTTC.

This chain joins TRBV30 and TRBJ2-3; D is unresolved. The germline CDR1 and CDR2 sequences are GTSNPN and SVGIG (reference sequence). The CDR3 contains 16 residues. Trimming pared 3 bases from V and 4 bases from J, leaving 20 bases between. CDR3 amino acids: CAWRSRDPGWPDTQYF. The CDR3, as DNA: TGTGCCTGGAGAAGTCGCGACCCCGGGTGGCCAGATACGCAGTATTTT.

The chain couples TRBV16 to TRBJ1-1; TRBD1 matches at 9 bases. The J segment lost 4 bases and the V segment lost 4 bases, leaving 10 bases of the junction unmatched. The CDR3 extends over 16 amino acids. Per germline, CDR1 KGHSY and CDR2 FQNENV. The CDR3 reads CASSPLPGTGTTEAFF. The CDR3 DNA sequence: TGTGCCAGCAGCCCCTTGCCGGGGACAGGGACCACTGAAGCTTTCTTT.

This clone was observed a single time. CDR3 DNA: TGTGCCAGCAGCAGACAGGGAACGAACACTGAAGCTTTCTTT. Translating gives CASSRQGTNTEAFF. This chain connects TRBV9 to TRBJ1-1, with 7 bases lining up with TRBD1. Trimming removed 4 bases from V and 1 base from J; junction bases left unmatched: 4. This CDR3 is 14 amino acids long. Looked up from germline, CDR1 is SGDLS and CDR2 is YYNGEE. Looking up the rest from reference TRBV9 and TRBJ1-1 gives the full variable domain: DSGVTQTPKHLITATGQRVTLRCSPRSGDLSVYWYQQSLDQGLQFLIQYYNGEERAKGNILERFSAQQFPDLHSELNLSSLELGDSALYFCASSRQGTNTEAFFGQGTRLTVV.

The CDR3: CASSWTGDTGELFF. Here the CDR3 DNA reads TGCGCCAGCAGCTGGACAGGGGACACCGGGGAGCTGTTTTTT. The gene calls are TRBV5-1 and TRBJ2-2; 9 bases are shared with TRBD1. Per the germline V gene, CDR1 is SGHRS and CDR2 is YFSETQ. J gave up 3 bases and V 3 bases, and 0 bases lay outside the gene matches. This CDR3 is 14 amino acids long.

DNA for the CDR3: TGTGCCATCAGTGAGACTCCCCAAGAGACCCAGTACTTC. Residues: CAISETPQETQYF. V is TRBV10-3 and J is TRBJ2-5; no clear D. The CDR3 sequence is 13 residues long. Per the germline V gene, CDR1 is ENHRY and CDR2 is SYGVKD. Deletions cut 2 bases from V and 1 base from J, with 5 bases between.

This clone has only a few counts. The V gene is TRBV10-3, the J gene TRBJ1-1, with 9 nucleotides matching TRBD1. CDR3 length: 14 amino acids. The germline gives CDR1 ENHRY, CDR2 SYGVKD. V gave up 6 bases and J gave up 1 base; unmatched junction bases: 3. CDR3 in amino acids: CAIRGTGQNTEAFF. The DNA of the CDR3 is TGTGCCATCAGGGGGACAGGGCAGAACACTGAAGCTTTCTTT.

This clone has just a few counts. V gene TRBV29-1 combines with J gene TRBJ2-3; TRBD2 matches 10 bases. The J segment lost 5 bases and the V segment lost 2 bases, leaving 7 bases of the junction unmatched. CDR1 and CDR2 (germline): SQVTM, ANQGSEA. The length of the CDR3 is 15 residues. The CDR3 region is CSVERSGRAGDTQYF. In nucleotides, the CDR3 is TGCAGCGTTGAAAGAAGCGGGAGGGCCGGAGATACGCAGTATTTT.